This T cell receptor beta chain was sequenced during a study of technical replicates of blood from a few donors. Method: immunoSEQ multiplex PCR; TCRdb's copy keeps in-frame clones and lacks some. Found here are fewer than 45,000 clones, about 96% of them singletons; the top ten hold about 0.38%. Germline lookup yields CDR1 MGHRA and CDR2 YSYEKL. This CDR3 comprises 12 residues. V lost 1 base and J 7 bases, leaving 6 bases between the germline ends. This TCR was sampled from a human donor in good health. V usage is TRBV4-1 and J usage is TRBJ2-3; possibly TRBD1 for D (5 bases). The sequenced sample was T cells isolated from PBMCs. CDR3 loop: CASSQGTYTQYF. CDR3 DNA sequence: TGCGCCAGCAGCCAAGGGACATATACGCAGTATTTT.